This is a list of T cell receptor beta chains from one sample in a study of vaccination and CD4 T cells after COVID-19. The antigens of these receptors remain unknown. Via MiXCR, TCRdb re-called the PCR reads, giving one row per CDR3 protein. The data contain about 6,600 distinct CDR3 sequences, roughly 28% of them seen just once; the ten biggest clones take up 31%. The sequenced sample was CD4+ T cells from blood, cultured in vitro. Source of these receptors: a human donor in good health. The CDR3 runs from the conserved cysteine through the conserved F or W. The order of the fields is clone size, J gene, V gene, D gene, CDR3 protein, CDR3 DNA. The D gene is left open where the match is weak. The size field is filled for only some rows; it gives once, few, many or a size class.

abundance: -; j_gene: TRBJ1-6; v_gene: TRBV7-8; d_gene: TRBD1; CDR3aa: CASSRQGQRNNSPLHF; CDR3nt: TGTGCCAGCTCCCGCCAGGGACAGCGAAATAATTCACCCCTCCACTTT
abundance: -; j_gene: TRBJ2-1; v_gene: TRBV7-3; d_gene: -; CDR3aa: CASSLTRGGFNEQFF; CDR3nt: TGTGCCAGCAGCTTAACCAGGGGGGGGTTCAATGAGCAGTTCTTC
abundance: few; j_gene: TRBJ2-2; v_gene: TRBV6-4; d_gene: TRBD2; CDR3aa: CASSGTSGDTGELFF; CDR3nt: TGTGCCAGCAGTGGGACTAGCGGGGACACCGGGGAGCTGTTTTTT
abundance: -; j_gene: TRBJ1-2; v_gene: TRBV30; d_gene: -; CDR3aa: CAWSSRGLYGYTF; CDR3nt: TGTGCCTGGAGTTCTCGAGGACTCTATGGCTACACCTTC
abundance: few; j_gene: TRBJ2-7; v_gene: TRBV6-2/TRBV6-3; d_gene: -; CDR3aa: CASRDPGLTNSYEQYF; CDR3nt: TGTGCCAGCAGGGACCCGGGACTGACAAATTCCTACGAGCAGTACTTC
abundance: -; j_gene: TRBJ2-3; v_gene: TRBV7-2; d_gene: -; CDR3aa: CASSLVHTDTQYF; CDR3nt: TGTGCCAGCAGCTTAGTACACACAGATACGCAGTATTTT
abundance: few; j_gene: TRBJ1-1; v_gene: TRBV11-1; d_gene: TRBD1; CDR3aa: CASNLYGTAPNTEAFF; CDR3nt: TGTGCCAGCAACCTTTATGGGACAGCCCCGAACACTGAAGCTTTCTTT
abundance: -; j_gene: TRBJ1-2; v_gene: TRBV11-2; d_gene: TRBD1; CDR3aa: CASSADRAYGYTF; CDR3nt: TGTGCCAGCAGCGCAGACAGGGCGTATGGCTACACCTTC
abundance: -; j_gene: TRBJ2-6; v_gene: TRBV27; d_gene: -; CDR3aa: CASSLAGANVLTF; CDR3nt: TGTGCCAGCAGTTTGGCTGGGGCCAACGTCCTGACTTTC
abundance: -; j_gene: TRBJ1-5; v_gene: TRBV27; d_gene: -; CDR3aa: CTSSLTGINQPQHF; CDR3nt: TGTACCAGCAGTTTGACAGGCATCAATCAGCCCCAGCATTTT
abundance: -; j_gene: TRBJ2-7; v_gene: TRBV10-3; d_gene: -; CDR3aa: CAISPSDGRDYEQYF; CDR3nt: TGTGCCATCAGCCCGTCGGACGGGCGGGACTACGAGCAGTACTTC
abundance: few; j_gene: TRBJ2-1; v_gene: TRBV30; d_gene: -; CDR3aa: CASRGPQRSYNEQFF; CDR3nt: TGTGCCTCTCGGGGACCCCAGCGCTCCTACAATGAGCAGTTCTTC
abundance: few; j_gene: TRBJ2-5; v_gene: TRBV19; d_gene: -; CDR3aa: CASSGGRRMETQYF; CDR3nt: TGTGCCAGTAGCGGGGGACGAAGGATGGAGACCCAGTACTTC
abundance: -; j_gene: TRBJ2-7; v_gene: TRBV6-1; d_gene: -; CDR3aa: CASAWSMGESYEQYF; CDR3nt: TGTGCCAGCGCGTGGAGCATGGGGGAGTCCTACGAGCAGTACTTC
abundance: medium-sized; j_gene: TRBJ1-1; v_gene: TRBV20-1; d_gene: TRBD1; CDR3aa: CSASPPQGVTEAFF; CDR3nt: TGCAGTGCTAGCCCCCCCCAGGGGGTCACTGAAGCTTTCTTT
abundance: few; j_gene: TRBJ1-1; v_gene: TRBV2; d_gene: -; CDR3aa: CASAGLPFTEAFF; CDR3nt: TGTGCCAGCGCAGGGCTTCCTTTCACTGAAGCTTTCTTT
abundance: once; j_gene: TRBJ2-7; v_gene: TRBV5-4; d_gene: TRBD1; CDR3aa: CASSLARTGGSYEQYF; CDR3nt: TGTGCCAGCAGCTTGGCCCGGACAGGGGGCTCATACGAGCAGTACTTC
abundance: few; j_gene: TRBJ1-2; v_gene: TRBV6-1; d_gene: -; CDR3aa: CASSERPGFNYGYTF; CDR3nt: TGTGCCAGCAGTGAAAGGCCCGGTTTTAACTATGGCTACACCTTC
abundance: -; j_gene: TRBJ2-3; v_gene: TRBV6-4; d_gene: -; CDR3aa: CASSDSHFSADTQYF; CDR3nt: TGTGCCAGCAGTGACTCGCACTTCTCCGCAGATACGCAGTATTTT
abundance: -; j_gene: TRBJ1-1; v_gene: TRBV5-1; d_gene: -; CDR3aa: CASSPEMGEAFF; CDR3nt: TGCGCCAGCAGCCCGGAAATGGGTGAAGCTTTCTTT
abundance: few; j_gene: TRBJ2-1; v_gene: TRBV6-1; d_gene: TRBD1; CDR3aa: CASTDRVNEQFF; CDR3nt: TGTGCCAGCACCGACAGGGTCAATGAGCAGTTCTTC
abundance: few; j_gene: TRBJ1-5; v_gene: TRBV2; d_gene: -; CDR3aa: CASSEQDFSNQPQHF; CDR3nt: TGTGCCAGCAGTGAACAGGACTTTAGCAATCAGCCCCAGCATTTT
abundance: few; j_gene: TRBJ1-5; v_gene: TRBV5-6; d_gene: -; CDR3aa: CASSLAFGGQPQHF; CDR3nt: TGTGCCAGCAGCTTGGCATTTGGTGGCCAGCCCCAGCATTTT
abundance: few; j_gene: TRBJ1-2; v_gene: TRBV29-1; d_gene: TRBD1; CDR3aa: CSAQSAGGYNYGYTF; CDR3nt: TGCAGCGCCCAGTCGGCAGGGGGATATAACTATGGCTACACCTTC
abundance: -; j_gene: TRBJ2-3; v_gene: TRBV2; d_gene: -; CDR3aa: CASSEQGTSTDTQYF; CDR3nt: TGTGCCAGCAGTGAGCAGGGAACTAGCACAGATACGCAGTATTTT
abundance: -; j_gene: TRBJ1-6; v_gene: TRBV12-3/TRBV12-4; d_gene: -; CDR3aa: CASTHSGNSPLHF; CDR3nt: TGTGCCAGTACCCATTCGGGTAATTCACCCCTCCACTTT
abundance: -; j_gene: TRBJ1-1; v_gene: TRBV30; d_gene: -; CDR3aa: CAWSVTHPSPSTEAFF; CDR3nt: TGTGCCTGGAGTGTAACCCATCCGAGCCCCAGTACTGAAGCTTTCTTT
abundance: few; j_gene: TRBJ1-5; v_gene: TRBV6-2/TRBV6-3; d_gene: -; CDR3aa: CASRVKENQPQHF; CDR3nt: TGTGCCAGCAGGGTGAAGGAAAATCAGCCCCAGCATTTT
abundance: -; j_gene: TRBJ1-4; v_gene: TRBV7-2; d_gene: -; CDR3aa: CASSLSWEDEKLFF; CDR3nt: TGTGCCAGCAGCCTCAGTTGGGAGGATGAAAAACTGTTTTTT
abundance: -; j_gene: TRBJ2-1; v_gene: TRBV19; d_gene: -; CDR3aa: CASSIDQGVGFHNEQFF; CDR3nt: TGTGCCAGTAGTATAGACCAGGGTGTCGGGTTCCATAATGAGCAGTTCTTC
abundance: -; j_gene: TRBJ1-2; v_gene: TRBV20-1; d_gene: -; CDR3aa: CSARPIDNYGYTF; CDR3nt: TGCAGTGCTAGACCCATCGACAACTATGGCTACACCTTC
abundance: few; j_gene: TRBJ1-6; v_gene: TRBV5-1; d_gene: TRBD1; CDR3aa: CASSQGDSSNSPLHF; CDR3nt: TGCGCCAGCAGCCAGGGGGACAGCAGTAATTCACCCCTCCACTTT
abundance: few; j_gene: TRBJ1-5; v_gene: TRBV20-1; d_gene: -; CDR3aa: CSAFTDGNQPQHF; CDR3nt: TGCAGTGCCTTTACCGACGGTAATCAGCCCCAGCATTTT
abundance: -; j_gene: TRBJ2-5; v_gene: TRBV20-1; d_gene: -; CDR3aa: CCASEGIIQETQYF; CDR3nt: TGCTGTGCTAGCGAGGGAATTATCCAAGAGACCCAGTACTTC
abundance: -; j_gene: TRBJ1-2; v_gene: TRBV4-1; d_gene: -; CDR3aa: CASSQDRQRGGYTF; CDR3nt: TGCGCCAGCAGCCAAGATCGGCAGCGAGGCGGCTACACCTTC
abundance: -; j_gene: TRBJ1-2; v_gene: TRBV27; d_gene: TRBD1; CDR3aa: CASSPGTGGSYGYTF; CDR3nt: TGTGCCAGCAGTCCGGGGACAGGGGGTAGCTATGGCTACACCTTC
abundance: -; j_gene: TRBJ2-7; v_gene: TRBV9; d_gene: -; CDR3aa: CASSVEPGLTYEQYF; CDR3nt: TGTGCCAGCAGCGTAGAGCCGGGGTTGACCTACGAGCAGTACTTC
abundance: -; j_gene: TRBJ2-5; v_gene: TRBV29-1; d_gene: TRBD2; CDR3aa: CSATKRGGTQYF; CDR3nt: TGCAGCGCCACTAAACGGGGGGGGACCCAGTACTTC
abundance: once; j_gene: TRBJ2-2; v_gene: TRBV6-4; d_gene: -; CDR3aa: CATRNTNTGELFF; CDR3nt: TGTGCCACCCGAAACACGAACACCGGGGAGCTGTTTTTT
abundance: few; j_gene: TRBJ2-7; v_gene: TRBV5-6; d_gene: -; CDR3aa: CASSLGAYEQYF; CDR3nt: TGTGCCAGCAGCTTGGGGGCTTACGAGCAGTACTTC
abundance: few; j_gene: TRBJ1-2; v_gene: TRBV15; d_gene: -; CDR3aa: CATSREARINYGYTF; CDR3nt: TGTGCCACCAGCAGAGAGGCCAGAATTAACTATGGCTACACCTTC